This TCR beta chain is drawn from a study of early T cells in non-severe SARS-CoV-2 infection. Overall study: Bulk RNA taken from unsorted whole blood was sequenced, leaving chains unpaired. Study results and caveats: Reliance on VDJdb matching favored anti-spike CD8 responses; private and CD4 specificities were missed.

After removal of 0 bases from V and 2 bases from J, the junction contained 5 bases not matched to a gene. Looked up from germline, CDR1 is DFQATT and CDR2 is SNEGSKA (reference sequence). This CDR3 is built from 16 residues. This clonotype was counted many times. Its specificity is unknown. Attachment of unique molecular identifiers was made to individual cDNA molecules. TCRdb passed the 5' RACE reads through MiXCR, listing each CDR3 protein once. The sample has tens of thousands of distinct CDR3 sequences, 4.9% seen once. The source is an adult who was a healthcare worker with PCR-confirmed SARS-CoV-2 infection or an uninfected control (not recorded which). This sequence joins TRBV20-1 and TRBJ2-1; 9 bases agree with TRBD2. Specimen: whole blood. CDR3 nucleotide sequence: TGCAGTGCTAGAGATGAAGGCGGGAGGGCCTACAATGAGCAGTTCTTC. Translating gives CSARDEGGRAYNEQFF.